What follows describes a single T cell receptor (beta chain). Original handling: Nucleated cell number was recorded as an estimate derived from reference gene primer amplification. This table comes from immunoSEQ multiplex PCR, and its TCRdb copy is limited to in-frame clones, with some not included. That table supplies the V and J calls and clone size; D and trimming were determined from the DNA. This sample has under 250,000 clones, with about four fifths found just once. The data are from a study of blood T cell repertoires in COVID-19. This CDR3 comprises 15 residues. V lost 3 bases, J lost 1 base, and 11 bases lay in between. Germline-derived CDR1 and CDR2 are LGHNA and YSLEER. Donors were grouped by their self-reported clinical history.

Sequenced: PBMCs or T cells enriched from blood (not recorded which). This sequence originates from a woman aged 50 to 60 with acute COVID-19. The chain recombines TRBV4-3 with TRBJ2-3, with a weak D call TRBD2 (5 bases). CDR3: CASSQLWGGTDTQYF. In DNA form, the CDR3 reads TGCGCCAGCAGCCAGTTGTGGGGAGGCACAGATACGCAGTATTTT.